A single sample gave rise to the 24 T cell receptor beta chains below, sequenced in a study of T cell responses to AZD1222 COVID-19 vaccine. Sequencing used immunoSEQ multiplex PCR; TCRdb keeps in-frame clones, though not all of them. The table includes 95,000 to 150,000 clones, approximately 89% detected once. The input for sequencing was peripheral blood, taken on day 0 of AZD1222 vaccination. Receptor source: an adult in good health.

The gene calls are TRBV5-6 and TRBJ1-1; D is unclear. The CDR3 contains 18 residues. Germline CDR1 reads SGHDT; CDR2 reads YYEEEE. V was trimmed by 2 bases and J by 1 base, leaving 21 bases between them. The CDR3 loop is CASSFPPFGPNRNTEAFF. Here the CDR3 DNA reads TGTGCCAGCAGCTTTCCCCCTTTTGGTCCTAATCGGAACACTGAAGCTTTCTTT.

The J gene is TRBJ2-5, the V gene TRBV5-1; D might be TRBD2 (6 bases). Trimming took off 0 bases at V and 1 base at J, with 10 bases between the two ends. The CDR3 loop spans 15 amino acids. Germline CDR1 SGHRS, CDR2 YFSETQ. The CDR3 loop is CASSLAGRLQETQYF. CDR3 in DNA: TGCGCCAGCAGCTTGGCAGGGAGGCTCCAAGAGACCCAGTACTTC.

The rearrangement uses TRBV27 and TRBJ1-1; the D is unclear. The V and J ends lost 3 bases and 0 bases respectively, with 5 bases between them. The CDR3 spans 13 residues. In germline, CDR1 is MNHEY, CDR2 SMNVEV (reference sequence). The DNA for the CDR3 is TGTGCCAGCAGTTTGAGTTTGAACACTGAAGCTTTCTTT. Translation: CASSLSLNTEAFF.

The CDR3 nucleotides are TGCGCCAGCAGCACCCGGGGGGTTGACTACGAGCAGTACTTC. It translates to CASSTRGVDYEQYF. The genes are TRBV5-1 and TRBJ2-7; TRBD2 agrees at 7 bases. Germline values: CDR1 SGHRS, CDR2 YFSETQ. There are 14 residues in the CDR3. Losses at the gene ends were 4 bases for V and 3 bases for J; bases not matched to a gene: 7. Supplemented by reference TRBV5-1 and TRBJ2-7, the full variable domain reads KAGVTQTPRYLIKTRGQQVTLSCSPISGHRSVSWYQQTPGQGLQFLFEYFSETQRNKGNFPGRFSGRQFSNSRSEMNVSTLELGDSALYLCASSTRGVDYEQYFGPGTRLTVT.

The rearrangement uses TRBV6-5 and TRBJ2-4, with D uncertain. The V gene's germline CDR1 is MNHEY and CDR2 SVGAGI. CDR3 length equals 15 residues. Trimming took 2 bases from V and 0 from J, leaving 8 bases between them. The CDR3 is CASSYSQTAKNIQYF. The DNA for the CDR3 is TGTGCCAGCAGTTACAGTCAGACAGCCAAAAACATTCAGTACTTC.

This chain links TRBV9 with TRBJ1-4; 10 bases align to TRBD1. J gave up 7 bases and V 0 bases, and 3 bases lay outside the gene matches. The CDR3 extends over 15 amino acids. Germline values: CDR1 SGDLS, CDR2 YYNGEE. The CDR3 sequence is CASSVGGTGAEKLFF. The CDR3 nucleotides read TGTGCCAGCAGCGTAGGCGGGACAGGGGCTGAAAAACTGTTTTTT.

The chain couples TRBV5-1 to TRBJ2-1; D call uncertain. V was pared by 0 bases and J by 8 bases, with 9 bases between. The CDR3 covers 13 residues. CDR1 and CDR2 from the germline V gene are SGHRS and YFSETQ. Here the CDR3 reads CASSLDRIDEQFF. Here the CDR3 DNA reads TGCGCCAGCAGCTTGGATAGGATAGATGAGCAGTTCTTC.

This chain joins TRBV5-4 and TRBJ1-1, with a tentative D call TRBD1 (5 bases). Germline CDR1 and CDR2: SGHNT and YYREEE (reference sequence). CDR3 length: 15 amino acids. V lost 1 base and J 7 bases, leaving 17 bases between the germline ends. CDR3 protein: CASSLTYGANGEAFF. The CDR3, as DNA: TGTGCCAGCAGCTTGACTTATGGGGCCAACGGTGAAGCTTTCTTT.

This chain joins TRBV18 and TRBJ1-2; D is ambiguous. The length of the CDR3 is 14 residues. The V end lost 5 bases, the J end lost 1 base, and 11 bases lay between the germline ends. Germline CDR1 is KGHSH and CDR2 is LQKENI. DNA of the CDR3: TGTGCCAGCTCATCGGGCAGTAATAACTATGGCTACACCTTC. This codes for CASSSGSNNYGYTF.

The chain couples TRBV7-2 to TRBJ2-1; 8 bases match TRBD2. Germline CDR1 SGHTA, CDR2 FQGNSA. This CDR3 contains 16 residues. After removal of 5 bases from V and 5 bases from J, the junction contained 11 bases not matched to a gene. The CDR3 nucleotides are TGTGCCAGCAGCCCATGGGGACTAGGGTTAAACAATGAGCAGTTCTTC. It codes for CASSPWGLGLNNEQFF.

The chain has TRBV3-1 (or the pseudogene TRBV3-2) and TRBJ1-1; D is ambiguous. V dropped 0 bases and J dropped 6 bases, with 11 bases sitting between them. CDR3 size: 14 residues. CDR1 and CDR2 (germline): LGHDT, YNNKEL (reference sequence). CDR3 region: CASSQERARAEAFF. The CDR3 DNA sequence: TGTGCCAGCAGCCAAGAAAGGGCTAGGGCTGAAGCTTTCTTT.

The chain employs TRBV5-1 and TRBJ2-7; D unclear. V gave up 3 bases and J gave up 0 bases, with 10 bases separating them. The germline V gene encodes CDR1 SGHRS and CDR2 YFSETQ. The CDR3 is 14 amino acids. DNA of the CDR3: TGCGCCAGCAGCTCGACCGGGCCCTCCTACGAGCAGTACTTC. Its protein is CASSSTGPSYEQYF. The full variable domain, its missing parts supplied by reference TRBV5-1 and TRBJ2-7, is KAGVTQTPRYLIKTRGQQVTLSCSPISGHRSVSWYQQTPGQGLQFLFEYFSETQRNKGNFPGRFSGRQFSNSRSEMNVSTLELGDSALYLCASSSTGPSYEQYFGPGTRLTVT.

This chain links TRBV28 with TRBJ1-2, with TRBD1 as a possible D gene (5 bases). This CDR3 has 14 amino acids. CDR1 is MDHEN, CDR2 SYDVKM, per germline. Trimming cost V 3 bases and J 1 base, with 9 bases left between them. This CDR3 is CASSLAGVNYGYTF. The CDR3 DNA reads as TGTGCCAGCAGTTTGGCGGGGGTTAACTATGGCTACACCTTC.

Comment on this clone: A read error may account for a junction end that differs from germline. The chain has TRBV6-2 or TRBV6-3 and TRBJ2-3; the D is unclear. The CDR3 covers 13 residues. The germline V gene encodes CDR1 MNHEY and CDR2 SVGEGT. The CDR3 here is CAGSYSFADTQYF. The CDR3 bases are TGTGCCGGCAGTTATTCTTTCGCAGATACGCAGTATTTT.

This rearrangement joins TRBV11-1 to TRBJ2-1; D is uncertain. CDR1 is SGHAT, CDR2 FQDESV, per germline (reference sequence). The CDR3 covers 11 residues. V dropped 4 bases and J dropped 8 bases, with 6 bases sitting between them. In DNA form, the CDR3 reads TGTGCCAGCAGCTCCTCCGATGAGCAGTTCTTC. This gives the protein CASSSSDEQFF. Drawing the rest from reference TRBV11-1 and TRBJ2-1, the complete variable domain is EAEVAQSPRYKITEKSQAVAFWCDPISGHATLYWYRQILGQGPELLVQFQDESVVDDSQLPKDRFSAERLKGVDSTLKIQPAELGDSAMYLCASSSSDEQFFGPGTRLTVL.

The chain combines TRBV7-2 with TRBJ1-1; tentative D call: TRBD1 (6 bases). CDR1 SGHTA and CDR2 FQGNSA come from the germline V gene. The CDR3 contains 14 residues. The V end lost 4 bases, the J end lost 1 base, and 10 bases lay between the germline ends. CDR3 sequence: CASSSRDTNTEAFF. In nucleotides, the CDR3 is TGTGCCAGCAGCTCCCGGGACACGAACACTGAAGCTTTCTTT.

The chain joins TRBV12-3 or TRBV12-4 to TRBJ2-2; D remains unclear. Trimming took 2 bases from V and 7 from J, leaving 5 bases between them. The CDR3 runs 12 residues. The DNA of the CDR3 is TGTGCCAGCAGTTTAATCGGCGGGGAGCTGTTTTTT. As protein: CASSLIGGELFF.

The chain is built from TRBV6-1 and TRBJ2-3; the match to TRBD1 covers 7 bases. CDR1 and CDR2 from the germline V gene are MNHNS and SASEGT. Losses at the gene ends were 3 bases for V and 6 bases for J; bases not matched to a gene: 9. CDR3 length: 15 residues. CDR3 bases: TGTGCCAGCAGTGACCTGGGACAGCTGCAGGATACGCAGTATTTT. Translating gives CASSDLGQLQDTQYF.

The chain joins TRBV6-5 to TRBJ1-4, with D maybe TRBD1 (6 bases). V was cut by 8 bases and J by 5 bases, with 15 bases left in between. Germline values: CDR1 MNHEY, CDR2 SVGAGI. This CDR3 has 14 residues. CDR3 residues: CASARGQRNEKLFF. In DNA, the CDR3 is TGTGCCAGCGCCAGGGGCCAGCGCAATGAAAAACTGTTTTTT.

This chain joins TRBV5-1 and TRBJ2-3; 7 nucleotides match TRBD1. Trimming at V came to 5 bases and at J to 0 bases, leaving 6 bases not matched to a gene. Germline-derived CDR1 and CDR2 are SGHRS and YFSETQ. The CDR3 has 15 amino acids. In DNA form, the CDR3 reads TGCGCCAGCAGGGTCGGACAGGCTAGCACAGATACGCAGTATTTT. As protein: CASRVGQASTDTQYF.

The rearrangement joins TRBV3-1 (or the pseudogene TRBV3-2) to TRBJ2-1; TRBD2 aligns across 12 bases. Germline V gives CDR1 LGHDT, CDR2 YNNKEL (reference sequence). The CDR3 spans 19 residues. V dropped 0 bases and J dropped 4; count of bases not matched to a gene: 10. CDR3 sequence (DNA): TGTGCCAGCAGCCAAGATCCAAGTTCTAGCGGGGGGGTATACAATGAGCAGTTCTTC. Translated, it gives CASSQDPSSSGGVYNEQFF.

This chain joins TRBV7-9 and TRBJ2-1; TRBD1 agrees at 8 bases. V shed 4 bases and J 9 bases; nucleotides not matched to a gene: 5. This CDR3 is 13 amino acids long. Germline values: CDR1 SEHNR, CDR2 FQNEAQ (reference sequence). The CDR3 loop is CASSYPGGGEQFF. DNA of the CDR3: TGTGCCAGCAGCTACCCAGGGGGCGGTGAGCAGTTCTTC.

This chain joins TRBV29-1 and TRBJ2-2; a possible D gene is TRBD2 (7 bases). The CDR3 is 14 residues long. The V end was cut by 6 bases, the J end by 5 bases, with 16 bases between. Germline CDR1 reads SQVTM; CDR2 reads ANQGSEA. The CDR3 loop reads CSVWGASGTGELFF. The CDR3 region has the DNA TGCAGCGTCTGGGGGGCTAGCGGAACCGGGGAGCTGTTTTTT.

V usage is TRBV4-3 and J usage is TRBJ2-3; 7 nucleotides align to TRBD2. V dropped 0 bases and J dropped 2; count of bases not matched to a gene: 11. The CDR3 has 18 amino acids. Germline loops: CDR1 LGHNA, CDR2 YSLEER. The CDR3 DNA sequence: TGCGCCAGCAGCCAAGATAGGCCTCGCGCGGGGGACACAGATACGCAGTATTTT. As protein: CASSQDRPRAGDTDTQYF.